These T cell receptor beta chains were read from a single sample in a study of T cells in Graves' hyperthyroidism and ophthalmopathy. Each CDR3 protein is one row after TCRdb ran MiXCR on the multiplex PCR reads. The sample carries more than 450,000 distinct CDR3 sequences, nearly 20% recorded once. Material: blood. These receptors all stem from a man aged 40-49 years with Graves' ophthalmopathy. Both conserved end residues are part of each CDR3. The order of the fields is clone size, J gene, V gene, D gene, CDR3 protein, CDR3 DNA. D genes are given only for firm matches. The size field is filled for only some rows; it gives once, few, many or a size class.

- | TRBJ2-1 | TRBV4-3 | TRBD2 | CASSQEGLAVGEQFF | TGCGCCAGCAGCCAAGAGGGCCTAGCGGTCGGTGAGCAGTTCTTC
few | TRBJ1-1 | TRBV11-2 | - | CASSLRGSGSTEAFF | TGTGCCAGCAGCTTAAGGGGCTCTGGGTCCACTGAAGCTTTCTTT
many | TRBJ2-5 | TRBV2 | - | CASRRQGRGETQYF | TGTGCCAGCAGACGACAGGGGAGGGGAGAGACCCAGTACTTC
few | TRBJ2-1 | TRBV19 | - | CASSIGRVYNEQFF | TGTGCCAGTAGTATTGGGCGGGTCTACAATGAGCAGTTCTTC
- | TRBJ2-7 | TRBV12-5 | - | CASGLDRAYSYEQYF | TGTGCTAGTGGTTTAGACCGGGCCTACTCCTACGAGCAGTACTTC
- | TRBJ2-7 | TRBV6-1 | TRBD1 | CASRPDRGSSYEQYF | TGTGCCAGCAGACCCGACAGGGGGTCCTCCTACGAGCAGTACTTC
- | TRBJ2-7 | TRBV11-2 | - | CASSQANPEISEQYF | TGTGCCAGCAGCCAAGCAAACCCGGAAATATCCGAGCAGTACTTC
- | TRBJ2-5 | TRBV6-5 | - | CASSYSKPGGTQYF | TGTGCCAGCAGTTACTCGAAGCCCGGGGGGACCCAGTACTTC
few | TRBJ1-5 | TRBV2 | TRBD1 | CASKRDSWDQPQHF | TGTGCCAGCAAACGGGACAGTTGGGATCAGCCCCAGCATTTT
- | TRBJ2-5 | TRBV12-3/TRBV12-4 | - | CASSPSAGEETQYF | TGTGCCAGCAGCCCTTCGGCAGGAGAAGAGACCCAGTACTTC
few | TRBJ2-3 | TRBV20-1 | TRBD2 | CSARDLAGGITDTQYF | TGCAGTGCTAGAGATCTGGCGGGGGGTATCACAGATACGCAGTATTTT
few | TRBJ2-1 | TRBV19 | - | CASTEKRGAFGNEQFF | TGTGCCAGTACCGAGAAGAGGGGAGCGTTTGGCAATGAGCAGTTCTTC
- | TRBJ2-3 | TRBV19 | - | CASSIQIGLIHSDTQYF | TGTGCCAGTAGTATCCAAATTGGTCTCATTCACTCAGATACGCAGTATTTT
few | TRBJ2-5 | TRBV9 | TRBD2 | CASRWLAEETQYF | TGTGCCTCAAGGTGGCTAGCGGAAGAGACCCAGTACTTC
many | TRBJ2-3 | TRBV20-1 | - | CSAGPSTGDTQYF | TGCAGTGCTGGCCCAAGTACGGGAGATACGCAGTATTTT
many | TRBJ2-2 | TRBV12-3/TRBV12-4 | - | CASSFIYPGELFF | TGTGCCAGCAGTTTTATCTATCCCGGGGAGCTGTTTTTT
- | TRBJ2-3 | TRBV20-1 | TRBD2 | CSAQPGLSTDTQYF | TGCAGTGCTCAACCGGGACTAAGCACAGATACGCAGTATTTT
few | TRBJ2-1 | TRBV11-3 | TRBD1 | CASSPRMGQTNEQFF | TGTGCCAGCAGCCCCCGTATGGGACAGACTAATGAGCAGTTCTTC
- | TRBJ2-3 | TRBV12-3/TRBV12-4 | - | CASTPPRDFLRTDTRYF | TGTGCCAGCACCCCCCCCAGGGATTTCTTGCGCACAGATACGCGGTATTTT
- | TRBJ2-5 | TRBV19 | TRBD1 | CASSIFDREETQYF | TGTGCCAGTAGTATCTTCGACAGGGAAGAGACCCAGTACTTC
- | TRBJ1-4 | TRBV19 | TRBD1 | CASNLQGATNEKLFF | TGTGCCAGTAACCTCCAGGGGGCAACTAATGAAAAACTGTTTTTT
- | TRBJ2-7 | TRBV6-1 | TRBD1 | CASKQGAREQYF | TGTGCCAGCAAGCAGGGGGCACGCGAGCAGTACTTC
- | TRBJ1-2 | TRBV12-3/TRBV12-4 | TRBD1 | CASSRGAGGNGYTF | TGTGCCAGCAGCCGGGGGGCAGGGGGAAATGGCTACACCTTC
- | TRBJ1-3 | TRBV5-1 | - | CASSLEGIRAGNTIYF | TGCGCCAGCAGCTTGGAAGGCATAAGGGCTGGAAACACCATATATTTT
few | TRBJ1-1 | TRBV27 | TRBD1 | CASSLFGTGYVETEAFF | TGTGCCAGCAGTTTATTTGGGACAGGGTATGTCGAAACTGAAGCTTTCTTT
few | TRBJ1-5 | TRBV20-1 | - | CSARQGIDQPQHF | TGCAGTGCTAGACAGGGGATTGATCAGCCCCAGCATTTT
few | TRBJ1-4 | TRBV7-9 | TRBD1 | CASSRQGNEKLFF | TGTGCCAGCAGCCGACAGGGAAATGAAAAACTGTTTTTT
few | TRBJ1-1 | TRBV7-9 | - | CASRPDGPNTEAFF | TGTGCCAGCAGACCAGACGGACCGAACACTGAAGCTTTCTTT
few | TRBJ2-7 | TRBV4-1 | - | CASSQEERGSYEQYF | TGCGCCAGCAGCCAAGAAGAACGGGGTTCCTACGAGCAGTACTTC
many | TRBJ2-1 | TRBV7-8 | - | CASSLALRAMQVSYNEQFF | TGTGCCAGCAGCTTAGCGCTCCGGGCTATGCAGGTATCCTACAATGAGCAGTTCTTC
many | TRBJ1-2 | TRBV7-3 | - | CASSLGTAGSGYTF | TGTGCCAGCAGCTTGGGGACCGCGGGGTCTGGCTACACCTTC
many | TRBJ1-6 | TRBV12-3/TRBV12-4 | - | CASSFGSPPLHF | TGTGCCAGCAGTTTTGGGAGTCCACCCCTCCACTTT
many | TRBJ2-1 | TRBV2 | - | CASSEAYSYNEQFF | TGTGCCAGCAGTGAAGCGTACTCCTACAATGAGCAGTTCTTC
- | TRBJ1-6 | TRBV4-1 | - | CASSLWQDYNSPLHF | TGCGCCAGCAGCCTCTGGCAGGACTATAATTCACCCCTCCACTTT
many | TRBJ2-7 | TRBV11-2 | TRBD2 | CASSMGLAVIYEQYF | TGTGCCAGCAGCATGGGACTAGCGGTGATATACGAGCAGTACTTC
few | TRBJ1-2 | TRBV11-2 | - | CASSAIRGGYGYTF | TGTGCCAGCAGCGCCATCAGGGGTGGCTATGGCTACACCTTC
few | TRBJ2-7 | TRBV9 | TRBD2 | CASSRAGGEQYF | TGTGCCAGCAGCCGAGCGGGGGGAGAGCAGTACTTC
many | TRBJ1-2 | TRBV11-2 | - | CASSLNSGYYGYTF | TGTGCCAGCAGCTTAAATTCAGGATACTATGGCTACACCTTC
- | TRBJ2-1 | TRBV11-3 | - | CASSFRRGDEQFF | TGTGCCAGCAGCTTTCGTCGTGGCGATGAGCAGTTCTTC
many | TRBJ2-7 | TRBV20-1 | TRBD1 | CSAGQAGTGNSYEQYF | TGCAGTGCTGGACAAGCCGGGACAGGGAACTCCTACGAGCAGTACTTC
many | TRBJ2-7 | TRBV28 | - | CASSSSGTGYEQYF | TGTGCCAGCAGTTCCTCCGGGACCGGTTACGAGCAGTACTTC
- | TRBJ1-1 | TRBV7-9 | - | CASSLSSVPAFF | TGTGCCAGCAGCTTATCGTCTGTTCCAGCTTTCTTT
few | TRBJ2-2 | TRBV5-1 | TRBD1 | CASSYDRVFTGELFF | TGCGCCAGCAGCTACGACAGGGTGTTTACCGGGGAGCTGTTTTTT
few | TRBJ2-3 | TRBV20-1 | - | CSAIPGLLSTDTQYF | TGCAGTGCAATACCGGGACTCCTCAGCACAGATACGCAGTATTTT
few | TRBJ2-3 | TRBV18 | TRBD2 | CASSPLVAGSTDTQYF | TGTGCCAGCTCACCTCTCGTAGCGGGCAGCACAGATACGCAGTATTTT
- | TRBJ2-1 | TRBV5-1 | - | CASSLGGGGPYNEQFF | TGCGCCAGCAGCTTGGGGGGAGGGGGCCCCTACAATGAGCAGTTCTTC